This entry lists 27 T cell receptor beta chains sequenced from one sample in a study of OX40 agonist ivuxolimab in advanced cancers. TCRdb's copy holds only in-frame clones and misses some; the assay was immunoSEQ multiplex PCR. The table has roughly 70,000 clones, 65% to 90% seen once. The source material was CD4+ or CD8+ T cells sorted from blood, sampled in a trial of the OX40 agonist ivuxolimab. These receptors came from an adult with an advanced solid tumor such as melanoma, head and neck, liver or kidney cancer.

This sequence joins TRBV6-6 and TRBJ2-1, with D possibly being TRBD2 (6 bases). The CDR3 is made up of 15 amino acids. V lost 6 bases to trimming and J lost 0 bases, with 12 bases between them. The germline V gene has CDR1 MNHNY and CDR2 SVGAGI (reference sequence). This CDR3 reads CASSTGTYSYNEQFF. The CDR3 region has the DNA TGTGCCAGCAGCACCGGGACTTACTCCTACAATGAGCAGTTCTTC.

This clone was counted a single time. The CDR3 coding sequence is TGTGCCAGCTCACCACAGGGACAGCTGAACACTGAAGCTTTCTTT. Encoded protein: CASSPQGQLNTEAFF. The genes are TRBV18 and TRBJ1-1; 7 positions match TRBD1. This CDR3 has 15 amino acids. The germline V gene encodes CDR1 KGHSH and CDR2 LQKENI. The ends lost 1 base at V and 0 bases at J; junction bases unmatched: 2.

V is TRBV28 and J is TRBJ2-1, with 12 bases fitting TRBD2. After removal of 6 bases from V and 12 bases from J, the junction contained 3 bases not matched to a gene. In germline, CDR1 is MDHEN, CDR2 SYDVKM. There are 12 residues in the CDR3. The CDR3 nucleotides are TGTGCCAGCAGGCCGACTAGCGGGAGGCAGTTCTTC. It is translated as CASRPTSGRQFF.

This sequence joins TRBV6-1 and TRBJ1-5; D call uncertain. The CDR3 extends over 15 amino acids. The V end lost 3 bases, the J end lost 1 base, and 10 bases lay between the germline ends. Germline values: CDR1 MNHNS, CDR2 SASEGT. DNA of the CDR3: TGTGCCAGCAGTGACATTCAGGTGAGCAATCAGCCCCAGCATTTT. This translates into CASSDIQVSNQPQHF.

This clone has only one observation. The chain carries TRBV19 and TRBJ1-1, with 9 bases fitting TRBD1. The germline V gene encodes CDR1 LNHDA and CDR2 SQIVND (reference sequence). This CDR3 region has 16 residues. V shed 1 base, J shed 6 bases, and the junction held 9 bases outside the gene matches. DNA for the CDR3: TGTGCCAGTAGTATAGTATCGGGACAGGGTTGGGCTGAAGCTTTCTTT. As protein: CASSIVSGQGWAEAFF.

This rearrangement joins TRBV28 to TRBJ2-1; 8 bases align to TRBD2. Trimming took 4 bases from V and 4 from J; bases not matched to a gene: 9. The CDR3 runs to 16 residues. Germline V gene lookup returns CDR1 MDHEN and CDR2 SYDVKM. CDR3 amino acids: CASSSTSGGEYNEQFF. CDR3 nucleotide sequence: TGTGCCAGCAGTTCCACCTCGGGGGGGGAGTACAATGAGCAGTTCTTC.

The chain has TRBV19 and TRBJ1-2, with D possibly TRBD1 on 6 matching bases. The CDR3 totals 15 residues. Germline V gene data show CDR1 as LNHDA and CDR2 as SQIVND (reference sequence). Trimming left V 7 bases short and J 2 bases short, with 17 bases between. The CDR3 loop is CASKPGAGSNYGYTF. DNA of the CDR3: TGTGCCAGTAAGCCAGGGGCCGGGTCAAACTATGGCTACACCTTC.

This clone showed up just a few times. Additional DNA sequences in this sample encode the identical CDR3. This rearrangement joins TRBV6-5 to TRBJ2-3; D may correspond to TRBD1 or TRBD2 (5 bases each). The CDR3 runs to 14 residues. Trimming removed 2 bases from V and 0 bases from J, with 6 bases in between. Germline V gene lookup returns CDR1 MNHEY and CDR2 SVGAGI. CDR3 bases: TGTGCCAGCAGTTACGGGGGTAGCACAGATACGCAGTATTTT. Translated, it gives CASSYGGSTDTQYF.

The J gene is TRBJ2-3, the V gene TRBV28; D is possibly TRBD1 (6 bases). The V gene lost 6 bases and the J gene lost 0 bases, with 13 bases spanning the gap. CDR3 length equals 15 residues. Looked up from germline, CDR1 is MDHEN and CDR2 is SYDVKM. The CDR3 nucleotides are TGTGCCAGCAGGGGTGGGGGCCTCAGCACAGATACGCAGTATTTT. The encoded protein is CASRGGGLSTDTQYF.

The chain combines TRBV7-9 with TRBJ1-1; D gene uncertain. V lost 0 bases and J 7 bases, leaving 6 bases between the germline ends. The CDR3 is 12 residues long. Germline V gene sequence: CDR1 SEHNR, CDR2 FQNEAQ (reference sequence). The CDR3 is CASSLATGEAFF. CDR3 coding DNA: TGTGCCAGCAGCTTAGCGACCGGTGAAGCTTTCTTT. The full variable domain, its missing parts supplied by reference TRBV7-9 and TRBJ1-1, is DTGVSQNPRHKITKRGQNVTFRCDPISEHNRLYWYRQTLGQGPEFLTYFQNEAQLEKSRLLSDRFSAERPKGSFSTLEIQRTEQGDSAMYLCASSLATGEAFFGQGTRLTVV.

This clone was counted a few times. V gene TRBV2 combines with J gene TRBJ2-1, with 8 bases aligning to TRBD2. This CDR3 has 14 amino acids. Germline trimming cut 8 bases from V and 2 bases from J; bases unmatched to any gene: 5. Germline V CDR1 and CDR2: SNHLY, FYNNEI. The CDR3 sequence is CASPSGGPYNEQFF. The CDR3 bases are TGTGCCAGCCCCAGCGGGGGACCCTACAATGAGCAGTTCTTC.

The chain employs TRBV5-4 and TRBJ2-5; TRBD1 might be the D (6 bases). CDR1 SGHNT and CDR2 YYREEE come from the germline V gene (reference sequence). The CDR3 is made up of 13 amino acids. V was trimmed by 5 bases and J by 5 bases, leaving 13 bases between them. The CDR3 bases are TGTGCCAGCAGGGTTGGGGGCGCGGAGACCCAGTACTTC. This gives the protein CASRVGGAETQYF.

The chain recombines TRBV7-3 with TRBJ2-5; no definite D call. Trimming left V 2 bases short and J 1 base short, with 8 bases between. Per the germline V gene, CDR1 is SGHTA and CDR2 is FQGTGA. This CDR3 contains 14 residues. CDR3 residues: CASSLYGGQETQYF. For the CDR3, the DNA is TGTGCCAGCAGCTTATATGGCGGCCAAGAGACCCAGTACTTC.

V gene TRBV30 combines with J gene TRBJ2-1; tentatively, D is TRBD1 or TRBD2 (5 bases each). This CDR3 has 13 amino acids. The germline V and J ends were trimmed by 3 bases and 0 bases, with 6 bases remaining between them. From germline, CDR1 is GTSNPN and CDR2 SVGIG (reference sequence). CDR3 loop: CAWRRGSYNEQFF. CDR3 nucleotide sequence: TGTGCCTGGAGGAGGGGCTCCTACAATGAGCAGTTCTTC.

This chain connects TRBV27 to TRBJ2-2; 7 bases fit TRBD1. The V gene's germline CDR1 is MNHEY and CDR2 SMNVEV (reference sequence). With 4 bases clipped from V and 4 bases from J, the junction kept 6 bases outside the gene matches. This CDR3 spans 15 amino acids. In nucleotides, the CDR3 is TGTGCCAGCAGTTCCTTACAGGGGCGCACCGGGGAGCTGTTTTTT. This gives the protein CASSSLQGRTGELFF.

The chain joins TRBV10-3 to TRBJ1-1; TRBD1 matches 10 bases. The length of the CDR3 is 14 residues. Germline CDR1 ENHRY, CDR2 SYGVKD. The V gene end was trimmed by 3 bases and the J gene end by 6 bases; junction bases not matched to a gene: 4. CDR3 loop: CAISDGTGVAEAFF. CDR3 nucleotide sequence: TGTGCCATCAGTGATGGGACAGGGGTCGCTGAAGCTTTCTTT.

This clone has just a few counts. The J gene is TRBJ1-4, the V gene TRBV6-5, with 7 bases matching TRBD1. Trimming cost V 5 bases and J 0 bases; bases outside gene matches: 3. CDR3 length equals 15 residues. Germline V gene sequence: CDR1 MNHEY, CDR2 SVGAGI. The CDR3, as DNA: TGTGCCAGCAGTACTACAGGGGCAACTAATGAAAAACTGTTTTTT. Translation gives CASSTTGATNEKLFF.

The CDR3 sequence: CASSFFKSRAGETQYF. For the CDR3, the DNA is TGTGCCAGCAGCTTTTTTAAGTCTAGGGCAGGAGAGACCCAGTACTTC. The chain has TRBV7-6 and TRBJ2-5, with unresolved D. CDR3 length: 16 amino acids. Germline V gene lookup returns CDR1 SGHVS and CDR2 FNYEAQ. Trimming took off 3 bases at V and 4 bases at J, with 18 bases between the two ends.

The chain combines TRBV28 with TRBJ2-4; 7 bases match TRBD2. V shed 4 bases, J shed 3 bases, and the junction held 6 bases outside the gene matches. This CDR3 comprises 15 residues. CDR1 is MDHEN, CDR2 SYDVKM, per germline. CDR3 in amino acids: CASSSHSSGKNIQYF. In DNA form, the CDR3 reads TGTGCCAGCAGTTCGCACTCTAGCGGCAAAAACATTCAGTACTTC.

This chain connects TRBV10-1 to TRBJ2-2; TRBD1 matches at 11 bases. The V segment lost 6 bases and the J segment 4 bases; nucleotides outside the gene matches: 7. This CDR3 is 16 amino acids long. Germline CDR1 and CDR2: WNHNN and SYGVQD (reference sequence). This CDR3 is CASRRPGQGVTGELFF. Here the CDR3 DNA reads TGCGCCAGCAGAAGACCGGGACAGGGGGTCACCGGGGAGCTGTTTTTT.

CDR3 region: CASSQQNGQGAFGYTF. The CDR3 coding sequence is TGCGCCAGCAGCCAACAGAACGGACAGGGGGCTTTTGGCTACACCTTC. The chain recombines TRBV4-3 with TRBJ1-2; TRBD1 matches 11 bases. Germline lookup yields CDR1 LGHNA and CDR2 YSLEER. This CDR3 contains 16 residues. V shed 2 bases and J 7 bases; nucleotides not matched to a gene: 9.

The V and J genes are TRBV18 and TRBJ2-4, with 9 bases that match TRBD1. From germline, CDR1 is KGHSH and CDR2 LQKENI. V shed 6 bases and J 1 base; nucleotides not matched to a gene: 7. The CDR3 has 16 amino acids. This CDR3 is CASSPDRGTAKNIQYF. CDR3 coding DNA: TGTGCCAGCTCCCCGGACAGGGGTACGGCCAAAAACATTCAGTACTTC.

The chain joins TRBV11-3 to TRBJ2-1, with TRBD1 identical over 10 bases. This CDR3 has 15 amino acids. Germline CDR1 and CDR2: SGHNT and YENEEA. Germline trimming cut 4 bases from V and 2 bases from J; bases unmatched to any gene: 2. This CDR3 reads CASSSDRGPYNEQFF. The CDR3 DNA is TGTGCCAGCAGCTCCGACAGGGGGCCCTACAATGAGCAGTTCTTC. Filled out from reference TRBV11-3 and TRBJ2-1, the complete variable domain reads EAGVVQSPRYKIIEKKQPVAFWCNPISGHNTLYWYLQNLGQGPELLIRYENEEAVDDSQLPKDRFSAERLKGVDSTLKIQPAELGDSAVYLCASSSDRGPYNEQFFGPGTRLTVL.

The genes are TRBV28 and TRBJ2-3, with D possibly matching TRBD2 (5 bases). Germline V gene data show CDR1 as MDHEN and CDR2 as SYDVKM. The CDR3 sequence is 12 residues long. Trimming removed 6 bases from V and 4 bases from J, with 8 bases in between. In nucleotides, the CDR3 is TGTGCCAGCAGGGGGAGAGCAGATACGCAGTATTTT. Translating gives CASRGRADTQYF.

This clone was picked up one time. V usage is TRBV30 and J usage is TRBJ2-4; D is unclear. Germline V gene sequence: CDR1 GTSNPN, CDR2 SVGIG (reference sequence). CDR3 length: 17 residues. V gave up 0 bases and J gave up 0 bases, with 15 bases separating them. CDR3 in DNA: TGTGCCTGGAGTGTAACCGTAACTCCCGTAGCCAAAAACATTCAGTACTTC. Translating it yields CAWSVTVTPVAKNIQYF. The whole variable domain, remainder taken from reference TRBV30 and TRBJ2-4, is SQTIHQWPATLVQPVGSPLSLECTVEGTSNPNLYWYRQAAGRGLQLLFYSVGIGQISSEVPQNLSASRPQDRQFILSSKKLLLSDSGFYLCAWSVTVTPVAKNIQYFGAGTRLSVL.

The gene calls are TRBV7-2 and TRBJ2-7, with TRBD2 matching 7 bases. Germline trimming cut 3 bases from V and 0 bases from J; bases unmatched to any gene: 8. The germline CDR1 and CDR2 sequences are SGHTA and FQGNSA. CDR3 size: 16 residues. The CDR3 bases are TGTGCCAGCAGCTTGGTTCAGGGCGGGGGCTCCTACGAGCAGTACTTC. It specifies CASSLVQGGGSYEQYF.

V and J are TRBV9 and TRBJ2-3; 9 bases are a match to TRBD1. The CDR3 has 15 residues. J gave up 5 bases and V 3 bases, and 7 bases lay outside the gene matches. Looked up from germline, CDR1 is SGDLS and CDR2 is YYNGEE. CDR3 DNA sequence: TGTGCCAGCAGCGCCAGACAGGGGGATGGAGATACGCAGTATTTT. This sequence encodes CASSARQGDGDTQYF.